One and the same sample provided the 8 T cell receptor beta chains below, sequenced in a study of cytomegalovirus exposure and HLA in healthy donors. 60 Vbeta and 13 Jbeta primers were used in PCR. Sequencing was performed with immunoSEQ multiplex PCR; in TCRdb, only in-frame clones are kept and a portion is missing. The sample has 90,000 to 140,000 clones, under 85% seen once. What was sequenced was PBMCs. These receptors were obtained from a man aged 35-49 years in good health and CMV-seronegative.

The chain combines TRBV7-9 with TRBJ2-7; the match to TRBD1 covers 7 bases. The CDR3 runs to 13 residues. Unmatched junction bases numbered 4, after V lost 5 bases and J lost 3 bases. The germline V gene encodes CDR1 SEHNR and CDR2 FQNEAQ (reference sequence). In DNA form, the CDR3 reads TGTGCCAGCAGCAACCAGGGGGACTACGAGCAGTACTTC. Translating gives CASSNQGDYEQYF.

The V and J genes are TRBV5-1 and TRBJ2-7, with D hard to call. CDR3 length: 12 amino acids. Germline lookup yields CDR1 SGHRS and CDR2 YFSETQ. The V gene lost 0 bases and the J gene lost 5 bases, with 6 bases spanning the gap. For the CDR3, the DNA is TGCGCCAGCAGCTTGGTCCAAAACGAGCAGTACTTC. This translates into CASSLVQNEQYF. The variable domain in full, with the rest retrieved from reference TRBV5-1 and TRBJ2-7, is KAGVTQTPRYLIKTRGQQVTLSCSPISGHRSVSWYQQTPGQGLQFLFEYFSETQRNKGNFPGRFSGRQFSNSRSEMNVSTLELGDSALYLCASSLVQNEQYFGPGTRLTVT.

The rearrangement joins TRBV6-5 to TRBJ2-1; weak D call: TRBD2 (6 bases). This CDR3 has 15 residues. Trimming pared 7 bases from V and 4 bases from J, leaving 17 bases between. Germline V gene data show CDR1 as MNHEY and CDR2 as SVGAGI. The chain's CDR3 is CASNPEWGGYNEQFF. CDR3 bases: TGTGCCAGCAACCCCGAATGGGGAGGATACAATGAGCAGTTCTTC.

The genes are TRBV6-1 and TRBJ1-1; D is ambiguous. Trimming shortened V by 3 bases and J by 4 bases, and 21 bases separated the two germline ends. Germline CDR1 MNHNS, CDR2 SASEGT. CDR3 length: 17 amino acids. The CDR3 loop reads CASSEFGRRMAGTEAFF. CDR3 DNA sequence: TGTGCCAGCAGTGAGTTTGGCAGGAGGATGGCAGGCACTGAAGCTTTCTTT.

The chain joins TRBV29-1 to TRBJ1-1, with TRBD1 matching over 9 bases. The germline gives CDR1 SQVTM, CDR2 ANQGSEA. The CDR3 loop spans 13 amino acids. Trimming took 6 bases from V and 6 from J; bases not matched to a gene: 8. The CDR3 nucleotides are TGCAGCGTGGGCGGACAGGGGCTCGCTGAAGCTTTCTTT. Protein: CSVGGQGLAEAFF.

This clone was recorded a few times. The V gene is TRBV7-9, the J gene TRBJ2-7, with 9 nucleotides matching TRBD2. The germline V gene has CDR1 SEHNR and CDR2 FQNEAQ (reference sequence). The CDR3 is made up of 16 amino acids. V shed 4 bases, J shed 0 bases, and the junction held 7 bases outside the gene matches. As DNA, the CDR3 is TGTGCCAGCAGCTCCGGTTTGCGGGGGGGCTCCTACGAGCAGTACTTC. This gives the protein CASSSGLRGGSYEQYF. The entire variable domain, with the rest obtained from reference TRBV7-9 and TRBJ2-7, is as follows: DTGVSQNPRHKITKRGQNVTFRCDPISEHNRLYWYRQTLGQGPEFLTYFQNEAQLEKSRLLSDRFSAERPKGSFSTLEIQRTEQGDSAMYLCASSSGLRGGSYEQYFGPGTRLTVT.

The V gene is TRBV11-3, the J gene TRBJ2-7; possibly TRBD1 for D (5 bases). Trimming took 4 bases from V and 6 from J, leaving 22 bases between them. Germline values: CDR1 SGHNT, CDR2 YENEEA. This CDR3 has 16 amino acids. The CDR3 nucleotides read TGTGCCAGCAGCTCGGCAGGGAAACCCCTGTCGGCCGAGCAGTACTTC. Encoded protein: CASSSAGKPLSAEQYF.

The V gene is TRBV7-2, the J gene TRBJ2-5; possible D gene TRBD2, 7 bases. CDR1 and CDR2 from the germline V gene are SGHTA and FQGNSA. The CDR3 is 17 amino acids. Deletions cut 5 bases from V and 2 bases from J, with 21 bases between. In DNA form, the CDR3 reads TGTGCCAGCAGCCGTGTTTGGGGGCGGGGGCCTCAAGAGACCCAGTACTTC. This translates into CASSRVWGRGPQETQYF.